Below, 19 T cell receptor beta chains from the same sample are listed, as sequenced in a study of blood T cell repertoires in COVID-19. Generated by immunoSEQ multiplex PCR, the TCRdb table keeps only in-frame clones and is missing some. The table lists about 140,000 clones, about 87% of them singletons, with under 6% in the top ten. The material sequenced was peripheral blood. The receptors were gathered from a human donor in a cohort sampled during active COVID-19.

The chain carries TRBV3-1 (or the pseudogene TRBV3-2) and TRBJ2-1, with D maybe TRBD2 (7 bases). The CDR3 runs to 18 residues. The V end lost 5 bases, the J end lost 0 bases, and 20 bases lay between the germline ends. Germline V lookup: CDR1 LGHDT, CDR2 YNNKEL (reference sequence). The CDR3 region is CASSSKGGGGPSYNEQFF. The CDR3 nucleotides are TGTGCCAGCAGCTCTAAGGGAGGGGGGGGCCCCTCCTACAATGAGCAGTTCTTC.

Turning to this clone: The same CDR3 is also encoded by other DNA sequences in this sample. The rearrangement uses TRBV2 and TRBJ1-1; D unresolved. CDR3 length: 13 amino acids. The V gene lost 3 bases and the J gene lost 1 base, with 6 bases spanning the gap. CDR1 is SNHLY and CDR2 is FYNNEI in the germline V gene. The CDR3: CASSDRGNTEAFF. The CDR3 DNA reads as TGTGCCAGCAGTGACCGAGGGAACACTGAAGCTTTCTTT. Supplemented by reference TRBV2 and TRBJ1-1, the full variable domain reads EPEVTQTPSHQVTQMGQEVILRCVPISNHLYFYWYRQILGQKVEFLVSFYNNEISEKSEIFDDQFSVERPDGSNFTLKIRSTKLEDSAMYFCASSDRGNTEAFFGQGTRLTVV.

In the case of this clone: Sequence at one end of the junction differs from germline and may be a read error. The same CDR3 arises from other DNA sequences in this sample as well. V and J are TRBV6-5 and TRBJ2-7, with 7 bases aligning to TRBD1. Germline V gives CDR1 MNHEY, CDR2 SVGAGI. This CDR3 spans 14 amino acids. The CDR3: CASTPTQGAYEQYF. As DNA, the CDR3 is TGCGCCAGCACCCCGACCCAGGGGGCCTACGAGCAGTACTTC.

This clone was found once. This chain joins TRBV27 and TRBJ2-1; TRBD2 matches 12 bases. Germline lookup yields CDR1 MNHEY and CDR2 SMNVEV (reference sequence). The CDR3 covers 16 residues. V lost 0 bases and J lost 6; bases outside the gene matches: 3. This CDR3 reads CASSLSTSGSANEQFF. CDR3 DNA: TGTGCCAGCAGTTTATCGACTAGCGGGAGTGCCAATGAGCAGTTCTTC.

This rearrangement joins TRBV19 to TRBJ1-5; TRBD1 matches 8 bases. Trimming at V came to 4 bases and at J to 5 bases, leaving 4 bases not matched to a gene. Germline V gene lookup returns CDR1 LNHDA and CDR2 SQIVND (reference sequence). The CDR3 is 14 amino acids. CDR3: CASSTPTGDQPQHF. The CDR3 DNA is TGTGCCAGTAGTACCCCGACAGGGGATCAGCCCCAGCATTTT.

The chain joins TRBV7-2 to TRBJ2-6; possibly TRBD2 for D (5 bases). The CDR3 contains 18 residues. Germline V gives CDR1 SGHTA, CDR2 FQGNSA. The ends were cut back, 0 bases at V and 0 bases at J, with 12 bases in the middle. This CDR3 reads CASSLAGATTSGANVLTF. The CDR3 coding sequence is TGTGCCAGCAGCTTAGCGGGAGCTACCACCTCTGGGGCCAACGTCCTGACTTTC.

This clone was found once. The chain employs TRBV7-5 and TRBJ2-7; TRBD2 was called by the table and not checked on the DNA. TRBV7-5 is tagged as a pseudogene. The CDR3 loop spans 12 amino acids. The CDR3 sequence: CVRSFATYEQYF. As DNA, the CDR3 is TGTGTCAGAAGCTTTGCTACCTACGAGCAGTACTTC.

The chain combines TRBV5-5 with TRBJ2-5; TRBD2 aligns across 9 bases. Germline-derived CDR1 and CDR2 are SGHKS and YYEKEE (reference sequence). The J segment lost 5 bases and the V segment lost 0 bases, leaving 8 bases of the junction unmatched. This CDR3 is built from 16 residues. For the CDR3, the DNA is TGTGCCAGCAGCTTGGTGGCGGGGGGGCCCCGGGAGACCCAGTACTTC. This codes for CASSLVAGGPRETQYF.

The CDR3 DNA is TGTGCCAGCAGTCCAAGACTAGCGGGCTTCACAGATACGCAGTATTTT. Its translation is CASSPRLAGFTDTQYF. The rearrangement uses TRBV28 and TRBJ2-3; 10 positions agree with TRBD2. Germline CDR1 and CDR2: MDHEN and SYDVKM. This CDR3 is built from 16 residues. After removal of 5 bases from V and 2 bases from J, the junction contained 7 bases not matched to a gene. Variable domain in full (rest from reference TRBV28 and TRBJ2-3): DVKVTQSSRYLVKRTGEKVFLECVQDMDHENMFWYRQDPGLGLRLIYFSYDVKMKEKGDIPEGYSVSREKKERFSLILESASTNQTSMYLCASSPRLAGFTDTQYFGPGTRLTVL.

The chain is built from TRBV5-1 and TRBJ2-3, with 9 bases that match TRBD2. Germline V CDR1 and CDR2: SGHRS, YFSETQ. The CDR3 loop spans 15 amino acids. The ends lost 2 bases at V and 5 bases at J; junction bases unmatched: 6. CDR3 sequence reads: CASSLPGTSLDTQYF. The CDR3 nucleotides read TGCGCCAGCAGCTTACCCGGGACTAGCCTAGATACGCAGTATTTT.

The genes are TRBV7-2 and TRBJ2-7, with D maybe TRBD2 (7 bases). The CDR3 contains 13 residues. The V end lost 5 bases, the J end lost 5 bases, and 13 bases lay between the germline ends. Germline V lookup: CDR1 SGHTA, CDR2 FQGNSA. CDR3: CASSLRGRDEQYF. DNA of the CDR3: TGTGCCAGCAGCCTAAGGGGGAGGGACGAGCAGTACTTC.

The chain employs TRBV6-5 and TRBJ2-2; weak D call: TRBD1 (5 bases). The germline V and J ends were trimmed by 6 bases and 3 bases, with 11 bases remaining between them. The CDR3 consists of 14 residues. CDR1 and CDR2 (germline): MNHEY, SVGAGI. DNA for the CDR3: TGTGCCAGCAGCAACCCAGGGTACACCGGGGAGCTGTTTTTT. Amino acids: CASSNPGYTGELFF.

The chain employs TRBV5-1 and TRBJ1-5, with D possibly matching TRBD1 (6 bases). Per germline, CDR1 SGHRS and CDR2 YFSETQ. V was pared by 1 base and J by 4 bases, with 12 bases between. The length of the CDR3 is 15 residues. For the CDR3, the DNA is TGCGCCAGCAGCTTGCAGGGGCGCGGGAATCAGCCCCAGCATTTT. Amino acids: CASSLQGRGNQPQHF.

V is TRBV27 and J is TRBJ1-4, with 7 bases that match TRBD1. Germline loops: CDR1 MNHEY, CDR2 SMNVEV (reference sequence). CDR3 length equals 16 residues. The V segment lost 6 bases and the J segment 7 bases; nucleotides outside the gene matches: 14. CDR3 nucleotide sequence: TGTGCCAGCAGAAGTAACAGGGGCGAGTGGGGTGAAAAACTGTTTTTT. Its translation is CASRSNRGEWGEKLFF.

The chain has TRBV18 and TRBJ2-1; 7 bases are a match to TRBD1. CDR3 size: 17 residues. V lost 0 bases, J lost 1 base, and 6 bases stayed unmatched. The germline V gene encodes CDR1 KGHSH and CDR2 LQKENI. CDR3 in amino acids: CASSPPSGGLSYNEQFF. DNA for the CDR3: TGTGCCAGCTCACCACCTTCAGGGGGTCTTTCCTACAATGAGCAGTTCTTC. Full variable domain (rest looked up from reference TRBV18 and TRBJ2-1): NAGVMQNPRHLVRRRGQEARLRCSPMKGHSHVYWYRQLPEEGLKFMVYLQKENIIDESGMPKERFSAEFPKEGPSILRIQQVVRGDSAAYFCASSPPSGGLSYNEQFFGPGTRLTVL.

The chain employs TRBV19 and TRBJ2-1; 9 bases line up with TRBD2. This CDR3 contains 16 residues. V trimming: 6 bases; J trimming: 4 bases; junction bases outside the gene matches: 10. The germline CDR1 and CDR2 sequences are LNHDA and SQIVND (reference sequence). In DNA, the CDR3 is TGTGCCAGTAGGAATAGCGGGAGAGAGAAATACAATGAGCAGTTCTTC. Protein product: CASRNSGREKYNEQFF.

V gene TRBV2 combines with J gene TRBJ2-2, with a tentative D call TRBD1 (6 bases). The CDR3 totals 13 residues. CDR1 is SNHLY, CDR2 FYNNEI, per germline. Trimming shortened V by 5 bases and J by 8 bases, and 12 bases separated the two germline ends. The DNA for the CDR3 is TGTGCCAGCAGTTGGGACACCCAGGGGGAGCTGTTTTTT. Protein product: CASSWDTQGELFF.

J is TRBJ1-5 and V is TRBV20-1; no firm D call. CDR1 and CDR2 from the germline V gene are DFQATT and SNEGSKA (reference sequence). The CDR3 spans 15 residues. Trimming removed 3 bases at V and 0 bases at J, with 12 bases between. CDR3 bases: TGCAGTGCTAGTGTTCCATTCAATAGCAATCAGCCCCAGCATTTT. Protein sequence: CSASVPFNSNQPQHF.

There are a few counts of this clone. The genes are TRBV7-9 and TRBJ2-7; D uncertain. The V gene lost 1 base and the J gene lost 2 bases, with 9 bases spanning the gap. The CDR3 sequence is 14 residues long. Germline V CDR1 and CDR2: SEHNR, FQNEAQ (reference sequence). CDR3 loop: CASSLVYSPYEQYF. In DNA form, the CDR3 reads TGTGCCAGCAGCTTAGTGTATTCCCCCTACGAGCAGTACTTC.